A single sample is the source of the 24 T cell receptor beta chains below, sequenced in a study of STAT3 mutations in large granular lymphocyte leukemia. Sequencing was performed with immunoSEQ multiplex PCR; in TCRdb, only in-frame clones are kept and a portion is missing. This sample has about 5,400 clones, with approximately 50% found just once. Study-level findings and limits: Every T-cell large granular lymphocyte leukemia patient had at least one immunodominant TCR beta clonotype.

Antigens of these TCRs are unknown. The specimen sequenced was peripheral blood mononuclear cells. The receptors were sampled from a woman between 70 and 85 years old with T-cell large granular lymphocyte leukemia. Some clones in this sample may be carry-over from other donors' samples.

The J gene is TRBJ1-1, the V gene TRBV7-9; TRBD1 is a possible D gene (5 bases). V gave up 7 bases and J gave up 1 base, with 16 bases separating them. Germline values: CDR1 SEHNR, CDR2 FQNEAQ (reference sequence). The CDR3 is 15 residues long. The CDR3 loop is CASTPWGGTNTEAFF. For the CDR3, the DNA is TGTGCCAGCACCCCATGGGGAGGGACGAACACTGAAGCTTTCTTT. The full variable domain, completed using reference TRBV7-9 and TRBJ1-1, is DTGVSQNPRHKITKRGQNVTFRCDPISEHNRLYWYRQTLGQGPEFLTYFQNEAQLEKSRLLSDRFSAERPKGSFSTLEIQRTEQGDSAMYLCASTPWGGTNTEAFFGQGTRLTVV.

The CDR3 DNA is TGCGCCAGCAGCTTGGGACAGGGCAGAAGCGACGAGCAGTACTTC. Amino acid sequence: CASSLGQGRSDEQYF. The rearrangement links TRBV5-1 to TRBJ2-7; the match to TRBD1 covers 7 bases. The CDR3 extends over 15 amino acids. V shed 0 bases, J shed 5 bases, and the junction held 8 bases outside the gene matches. CDR1 and CDR2 (germline): SGHRS, YFSETQ.

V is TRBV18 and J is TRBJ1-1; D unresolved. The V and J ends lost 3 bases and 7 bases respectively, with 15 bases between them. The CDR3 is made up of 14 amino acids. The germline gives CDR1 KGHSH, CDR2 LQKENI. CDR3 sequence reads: CASSPSPTWVEAFF. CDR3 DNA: TGTGCCAGCTCACCTTCGCCCACCTGGGTTGAAGCTTTCTTT.

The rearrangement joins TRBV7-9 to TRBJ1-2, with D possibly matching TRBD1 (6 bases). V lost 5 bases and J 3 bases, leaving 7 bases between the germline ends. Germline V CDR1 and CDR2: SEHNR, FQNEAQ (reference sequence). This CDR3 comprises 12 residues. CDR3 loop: CASSPGDYGYTF. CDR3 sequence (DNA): TGTGCCAGCAGCCCAGGGGACTATGGCTACACCTTC.

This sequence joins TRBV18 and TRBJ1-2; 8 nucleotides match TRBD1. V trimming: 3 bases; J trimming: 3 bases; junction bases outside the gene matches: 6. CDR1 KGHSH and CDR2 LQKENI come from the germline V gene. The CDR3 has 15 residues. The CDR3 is CASSPRTGQDYGYTF. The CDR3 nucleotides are TGTGCCAGCTCACCTAGGACAGGGCAGGACTATGGCTACACCTTC. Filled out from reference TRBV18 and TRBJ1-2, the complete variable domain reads NAGVMQNPRHLVRRRGQEARLRCSPMKGHSHVYWYRQLPEEGLKFMVYLQKENIIDESGMPKERFSAEFPKEGPSILRIQQVVRGDSAAYFCASSPRTGQDYGYTFGSGTRLTVV.

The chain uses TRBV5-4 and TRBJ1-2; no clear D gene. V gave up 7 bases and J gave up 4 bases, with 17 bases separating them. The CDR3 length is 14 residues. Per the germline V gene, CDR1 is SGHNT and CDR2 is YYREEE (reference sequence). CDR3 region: CASAGPGKTYGYTF. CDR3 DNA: TGTGCCAGCGCTGGCCCAGGAAAGACCTATGGCTACACCTTC. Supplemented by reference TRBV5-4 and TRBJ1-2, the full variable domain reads ETGVTQSPTHLIKTRGQQVTLRCSSQSGHNTVSWYQQALGQGPQFIFQYYREEENGRGNFPPRFSGLQFPNYSSELNVNALELDDSALYLCASAGPGKTYGYTFGSGTRLTVV.

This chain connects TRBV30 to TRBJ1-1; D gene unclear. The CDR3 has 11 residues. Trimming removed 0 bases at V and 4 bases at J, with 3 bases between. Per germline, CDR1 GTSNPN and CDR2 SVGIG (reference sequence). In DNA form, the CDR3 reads TGTGCCTGGAGTGTCTCCACTGAAGCTTTCTTT. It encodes CAWSVSTEAFF.

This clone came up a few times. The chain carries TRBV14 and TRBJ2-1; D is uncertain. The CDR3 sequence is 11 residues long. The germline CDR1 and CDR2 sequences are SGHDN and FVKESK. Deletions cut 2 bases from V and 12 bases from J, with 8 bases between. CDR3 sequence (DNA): TGTGCCAGCAGCCAACGAGGAAGGCAGTTCTTC. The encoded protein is CASSQRGRQFF.

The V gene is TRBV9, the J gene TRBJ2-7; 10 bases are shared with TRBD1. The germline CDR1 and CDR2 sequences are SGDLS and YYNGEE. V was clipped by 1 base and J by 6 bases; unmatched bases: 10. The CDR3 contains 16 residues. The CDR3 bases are TGTGCCAGCAGCGTAAGTTCCGGGACAGGGGTCCCCGAGCAGTACTTC. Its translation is CASSVSSGTGVPEQYF.

CDR3 coding DNA: TGTGCCAGCAGGACAGGGGCAAGTAGCTCCTACGAGCAGTACTTC. Translated, it gives CASRTGASSSYEQYF. The J gene is TRBJ2-7, the V gene TRBV6-1; 8 bases fit TRBD1. With V trimmed by 6 bases and J by 0 bases, 7 bases remained unmatched. From germline, CDR1 is MNHNS and CDR2 SASEGT. The CDR3 contains 15 residues.

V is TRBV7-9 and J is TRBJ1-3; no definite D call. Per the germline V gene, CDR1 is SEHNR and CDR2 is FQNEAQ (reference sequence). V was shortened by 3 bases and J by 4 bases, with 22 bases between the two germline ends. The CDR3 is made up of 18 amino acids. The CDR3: CASSFRPDRHWEGNTIYF. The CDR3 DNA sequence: TGTGCCAGCAGCTTCCGACCGGACCGACACTGGGAAGGAAACACCATATATTTT.

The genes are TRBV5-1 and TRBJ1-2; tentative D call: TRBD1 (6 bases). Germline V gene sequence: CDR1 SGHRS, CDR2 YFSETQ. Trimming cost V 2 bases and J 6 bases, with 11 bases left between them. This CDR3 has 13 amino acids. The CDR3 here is CASSFKTGNGYTF. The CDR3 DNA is TGCGCCAGCAGCTTCAAAACAGGGAATGGCTACACCTTC. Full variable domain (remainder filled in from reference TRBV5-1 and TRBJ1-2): KAGVTQTPRYLIKTRGQQVTLSCSPISGHRSVSWYQQTPGQGLQFLFEYFSETQRNKGNFPGRFSGRQFSNSRSEMNVSTLELGDSALYLCASSFKTGNGYTFGSGTRLTVV.

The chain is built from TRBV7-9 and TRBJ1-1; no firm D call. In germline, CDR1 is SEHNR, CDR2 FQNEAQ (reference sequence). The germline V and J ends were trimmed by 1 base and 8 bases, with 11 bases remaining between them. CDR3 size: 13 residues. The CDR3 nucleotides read TGTGCCAGCAGCTTAGGTTCAACGGGAGAAGCTTTCTTT. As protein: CASSLGSTGEAFF.

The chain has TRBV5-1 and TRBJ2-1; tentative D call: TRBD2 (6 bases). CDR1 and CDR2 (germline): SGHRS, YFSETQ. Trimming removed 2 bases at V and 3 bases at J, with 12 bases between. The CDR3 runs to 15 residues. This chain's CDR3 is CASSFRDSRYNEQFF. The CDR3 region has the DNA TGCGCCAGCAGCTTCCGGGACTCTCGCTACAATGAGCAGTTCTTC.

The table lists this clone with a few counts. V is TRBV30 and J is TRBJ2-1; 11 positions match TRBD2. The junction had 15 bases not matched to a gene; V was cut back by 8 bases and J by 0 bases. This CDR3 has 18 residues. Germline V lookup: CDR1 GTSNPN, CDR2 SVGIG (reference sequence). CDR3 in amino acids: CAETRGGLAGGSYNEQFF. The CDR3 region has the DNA TGTGCCGAGACCAGGGGGGGTCTAGCGGGGGGCTCCTACAATGAGCAGTTCTTC.

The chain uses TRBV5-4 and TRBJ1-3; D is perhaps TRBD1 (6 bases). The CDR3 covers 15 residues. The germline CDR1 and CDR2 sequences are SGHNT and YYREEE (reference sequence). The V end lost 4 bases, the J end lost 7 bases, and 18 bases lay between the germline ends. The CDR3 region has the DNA TGTGCCAGCAGCCGGGACATGGACTCCGCGAACACCATATATTTT. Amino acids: CASSRDMDSANTIYF.

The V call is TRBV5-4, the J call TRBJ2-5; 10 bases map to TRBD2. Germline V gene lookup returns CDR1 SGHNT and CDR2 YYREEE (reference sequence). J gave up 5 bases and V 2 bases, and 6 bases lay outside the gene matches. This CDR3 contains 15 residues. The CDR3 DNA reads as TGTGCCAGCAGCTTTGGCCTAGCGGGGGCCGAGACCCAGTACTTC. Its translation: CASSFGLAGAETQYF.

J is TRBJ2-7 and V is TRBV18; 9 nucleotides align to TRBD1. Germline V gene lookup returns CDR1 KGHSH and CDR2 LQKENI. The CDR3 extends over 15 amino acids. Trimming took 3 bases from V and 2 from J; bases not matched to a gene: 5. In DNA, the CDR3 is TGTGCCAGCTCACCCGGACAGGGGTCTCCCTACGAGCAGTACTTC. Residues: CASSPGQGSPYEQYF.

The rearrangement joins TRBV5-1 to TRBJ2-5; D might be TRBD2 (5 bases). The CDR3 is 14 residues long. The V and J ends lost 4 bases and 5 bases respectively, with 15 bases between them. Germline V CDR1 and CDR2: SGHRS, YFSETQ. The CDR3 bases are TGCGCCAGCAGCAGAGCCGGGCCGGGGGAGACCCAGTACTTC. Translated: CASSRAGPGETQYF.

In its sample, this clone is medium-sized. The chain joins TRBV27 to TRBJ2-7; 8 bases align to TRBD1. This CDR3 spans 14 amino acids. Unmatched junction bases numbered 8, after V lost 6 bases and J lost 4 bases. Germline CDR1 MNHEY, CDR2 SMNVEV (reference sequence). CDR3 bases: TGTGCCAGCAGGATAGGACAGGGAGGATACGAGCAGTACTTC. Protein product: CASRIGQGGYEQYF.

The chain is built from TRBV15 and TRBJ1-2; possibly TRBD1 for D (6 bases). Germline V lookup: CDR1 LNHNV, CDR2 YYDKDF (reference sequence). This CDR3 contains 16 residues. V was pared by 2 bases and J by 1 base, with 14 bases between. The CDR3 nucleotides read TGTGCCACCAGCAGAAGCCTAACAGGGCGTAACTATGGCTACACCTTC. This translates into CATSRSLTGRNYGYTF.

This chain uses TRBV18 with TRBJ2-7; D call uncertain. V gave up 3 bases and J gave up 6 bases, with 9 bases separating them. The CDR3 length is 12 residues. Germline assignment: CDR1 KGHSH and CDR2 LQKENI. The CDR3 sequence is CASSPASGEQYF. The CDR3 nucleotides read TGTGCCAGCTCACCGGCCTCAGGCGAGCAGTACTTC.

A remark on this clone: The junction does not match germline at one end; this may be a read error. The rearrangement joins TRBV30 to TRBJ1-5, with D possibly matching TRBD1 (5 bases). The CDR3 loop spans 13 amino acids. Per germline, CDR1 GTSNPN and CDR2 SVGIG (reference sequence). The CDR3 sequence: CAWTTRGNQPQHF. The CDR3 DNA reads TGTGCCTGGACAACGAGGGGCAACCAGCCCCAGCATTTT.

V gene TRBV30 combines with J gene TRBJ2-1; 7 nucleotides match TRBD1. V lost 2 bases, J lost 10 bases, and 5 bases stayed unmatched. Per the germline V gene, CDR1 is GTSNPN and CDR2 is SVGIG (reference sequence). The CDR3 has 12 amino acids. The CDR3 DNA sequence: TGTGCCTGGAGTACCTTGACAGGGGAGCAGTTCTTC. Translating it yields CAWSTLTGEQFF.